The subject of this entry is one T cell receptor beta chain. The sample is drawn from a study of blood T cell repertoires in COVID-19. Study-wide context: Acute and convalescent COVID-19 specimens originated in the United States, Italy and Spain.

Some clones are missing from TCRdb's copy, which holds only in-frame ones; the method was immunoSEQ multiplex PCR. The sample has 240,000 or so clones, about 87% seen once. With 4 bases clipped from V and 8 bases from J, the junction kept 22 bases outside the gene matches. The CDR3 totals 19 residues. Germline V gives CDR1 SGHRS, CDR2 YFSETQ. What was sequenced was PBMCs or T cells enriched from blood (not recorded which). This chain links TRBV5-1 with TRBJ2-4; 9 bases are shared with TRBD1. The TCR comes from a middle-aged man who had been exposed to COVID-19. The CDR3 sequence: CASSLAGGVGQGGLHIQYF. Here the CDR3 DNA reads TGCGCCAGCAGCCTGGCCGGAGGAGTGGGACAGGGTGGGTTACACATTCAGTACTTC. The whole variable domain, remainder taken from reference TRBV5-1 and TRBJ2-4, is KAGVTQTPRYLIKTRGQQVTLSCSPISGHRSVSWYQQTPGQGLQFLFEYFSETQRNKGNFPGRFSGRQFSNSRSEMNVSTLELGDSALYLCASSLAGGVGQGGLHIQYFGAGTRLSVL.